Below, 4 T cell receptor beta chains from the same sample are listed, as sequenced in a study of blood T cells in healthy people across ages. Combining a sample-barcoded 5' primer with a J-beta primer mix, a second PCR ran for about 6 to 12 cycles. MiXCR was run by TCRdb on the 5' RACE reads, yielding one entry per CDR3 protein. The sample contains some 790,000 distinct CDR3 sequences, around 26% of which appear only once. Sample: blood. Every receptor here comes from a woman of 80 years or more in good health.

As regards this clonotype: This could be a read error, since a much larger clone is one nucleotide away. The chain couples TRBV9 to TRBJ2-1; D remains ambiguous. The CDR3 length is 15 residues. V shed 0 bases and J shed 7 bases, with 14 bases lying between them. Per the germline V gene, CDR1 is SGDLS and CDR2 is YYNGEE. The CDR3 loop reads CASSVGRNLWNEQFF. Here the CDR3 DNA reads TGTGCCAGCAGCGTAGGACGGAATCTCTGGAATGAGCAGTTCTTC.

The CDR3 bases are TGTGCCACCAGCAGAGGGGTCGGGTCCACCAAAAACATTCAGTACTTC. Translation gives CATSRGVGSTKNIQYF. V is TRBV15 and J is TRBJ2-4; no firm D call. The CDR3 has 16 residues. The germline V gene encodes CDR1 LNHNV and CDR2 YYDKDF (reference sequence). With 1 base removed from V and 2 bases from J, the gap between germline ends came to 12 bases.

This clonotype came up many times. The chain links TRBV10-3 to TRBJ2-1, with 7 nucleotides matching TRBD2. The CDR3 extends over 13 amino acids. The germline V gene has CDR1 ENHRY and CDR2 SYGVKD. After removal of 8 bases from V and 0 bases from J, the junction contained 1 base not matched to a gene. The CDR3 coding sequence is TGTGCCATCGGGAGGGGCTCCTACAATGAGCAGTTCTTC. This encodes CAIGRGSYNEQFF.

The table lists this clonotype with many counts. The CDR3 reads CASSPTGNNSPLHF. The CDR3 coding sequence is TGTGCCAGCAGCCCGACAGGAAACAATTCACCCCTCCACTTT. V gene TRBV4-2 combines with J gene TRBJ1-6; D perhaps matches TRBD1 (6 bases). The CDR3 runs to 14 residues. V was clipped by 4 bases and J by 7 bases, with 11 bases between them. Germline V gene data show CDR1 as LGHNA and CDR2 as YNFKEQ.